This TCR beta chain was sequenced during a study of Ad26.COV2.S vaccination and SARS-CoV-2 variants. The sample holds one count of this clone. Clones were sequenced by immunoSEQ multiplex PCR, and TCRdb holds only the in-frame ones, with some missing. The sample records about 480,000 clones, around 88% being singletons. The ends were cut back, 3 bases at V and 5 bases at J, with 19 bases in the middle. The CDR3 is 16 amino acids. Germline-derived CDR1 and CDR2 are MNHNS and SASEGT. Treatment described: 15 to 20 received Ad26.COV2.S at low or high dose, single or two shots; roughly five received placebo; per-sample allocation not given. Collection of samples fell on day 63 after the first vaccine or placebo injection. Within Boston, the person who donated was an adult of 18-55 years.

This sequence originates from a person between 18 and 60 years old who received the Ad26.COV2.S COVID-19 vaccine or a placebo. The chain links TRBV6-1 to TRBJ1-2; TRBD1 is a possible D gene (5 bases). Sequencing was performed on peripheral blood, taken in a trial of Ad26.COV2.S vaccine versus placebo. CDR3 loop: CASSDRQFLSLYGYTF. CDR3 coding DNA: TGTGCCAGCAGTGACCGACAGTTCCTCTCCCTATATGGCTACACCTTC.